Given below is one T cell receptor beta chain in context. V lost 1 base, J lost 0 bases, and 7 bases lay in between. This CDR3 region has 15 residues. Per germline, CDR1 PRHDT and CDR2 FYEKMQ (reference sequence). PCR primers comprised 60 Vbeta and 13 Jbeta primers. The repertoire was sequenced with immunoSEQ multiplex PCR; TCRdb's copy has only in-frame clones and lacks some. The table records about 160,000 clones, about four fifths of them present only once. This sample stems from a study of cytomegalovirus exposure and HLA in healthy donors. This clonotype was sampled from a woman between 45 and 65 years old in good health and CMV-seronegative. Material: PBMCs. The chain recombines TRBV13 with TRBJ2-1; D is ambiguous. CDR3 DNA: TGTGCCAGCAGCTTAGATGCGAGCTCCTACAATGAGCAGTTCTTC. This sequence encodes CASSLDASSYNEQFF.